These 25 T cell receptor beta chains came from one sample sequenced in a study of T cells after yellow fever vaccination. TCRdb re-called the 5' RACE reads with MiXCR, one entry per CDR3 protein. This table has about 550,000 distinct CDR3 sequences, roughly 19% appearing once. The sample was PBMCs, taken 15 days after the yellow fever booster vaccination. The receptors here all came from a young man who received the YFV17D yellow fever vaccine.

The chain's CDR3 is CASSWGPPLGTQYF. The DNA for the CDR3 is TGTGCCAGCAGCTGGGGACCCCCGCTTGGGACCCAGTACTTC. The chain is built from TRBV7-9 and TRBJ2-5, with D tentatively TRBD1 or TRBD2 (5 bases each). This CDR3 has 14 amino acids. V was trimmed by 4 bases and J by 7 bases, leaving 16 bases between them. From germline, CDR1 is SEHNR and CDR2 FQNEAQ (reference sequence).

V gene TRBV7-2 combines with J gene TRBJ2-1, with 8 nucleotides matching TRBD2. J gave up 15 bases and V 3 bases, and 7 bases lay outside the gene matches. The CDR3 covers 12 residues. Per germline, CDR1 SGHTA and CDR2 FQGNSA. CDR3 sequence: CASSLAGTSRFF. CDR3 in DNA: TGTGCCAGCAGCTTGGCCGGGACTAGTCGGTTCTTC.

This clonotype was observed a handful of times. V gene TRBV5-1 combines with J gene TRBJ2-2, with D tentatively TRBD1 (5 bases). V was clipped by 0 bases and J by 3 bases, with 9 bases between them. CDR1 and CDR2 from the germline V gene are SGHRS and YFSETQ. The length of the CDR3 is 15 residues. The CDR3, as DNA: TGCGCCAGCAGCTTGGGGCAGGGCGACACCGGGGAGCTGTTTTTT. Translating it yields CASSLGQGDTGELFF.

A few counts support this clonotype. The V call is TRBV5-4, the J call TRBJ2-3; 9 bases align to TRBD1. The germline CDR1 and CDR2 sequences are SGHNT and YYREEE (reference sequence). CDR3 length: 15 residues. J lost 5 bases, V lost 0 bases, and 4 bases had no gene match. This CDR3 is CASSLGTGVGDTQYF. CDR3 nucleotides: TGTGCCAGCAGCTTGGGGACAGGGGTCGGAGATACGCAGTATTTT.

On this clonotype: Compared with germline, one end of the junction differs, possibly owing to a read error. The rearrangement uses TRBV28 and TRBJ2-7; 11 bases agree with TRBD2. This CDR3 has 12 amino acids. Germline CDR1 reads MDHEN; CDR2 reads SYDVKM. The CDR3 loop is CASSQPGLAARF. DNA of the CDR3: TGTGCCAGCAGCCAACCGGGACTAGCGGCCCGCTTC. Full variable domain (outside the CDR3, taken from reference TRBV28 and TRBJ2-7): DVKVTQSSRYLVKRTGEKVFLECVQDMDHENMFWYRQDPGLGLRLIYFSYDVKMKEKGDIPEGYSVSREKKERFSLILESASTNQTSMYLCASSQPGLAARFGPGTRLTVT.

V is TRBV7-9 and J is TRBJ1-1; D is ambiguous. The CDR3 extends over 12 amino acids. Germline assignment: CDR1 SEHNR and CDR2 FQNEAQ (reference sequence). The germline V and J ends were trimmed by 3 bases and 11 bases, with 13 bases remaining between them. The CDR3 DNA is TGTGCCAGCAGCTTGGAAGGAAGAGGGGCTTTCTTT. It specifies CASSLEGRGAFF.

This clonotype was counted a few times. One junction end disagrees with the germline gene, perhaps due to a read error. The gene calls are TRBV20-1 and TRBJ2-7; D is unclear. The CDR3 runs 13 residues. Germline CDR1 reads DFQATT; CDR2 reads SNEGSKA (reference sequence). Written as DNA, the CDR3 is TGCAGTGCTAGTTCCCGAAACTCCCACGAGCAGTACTTC. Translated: CSASSRNSHEQYF.

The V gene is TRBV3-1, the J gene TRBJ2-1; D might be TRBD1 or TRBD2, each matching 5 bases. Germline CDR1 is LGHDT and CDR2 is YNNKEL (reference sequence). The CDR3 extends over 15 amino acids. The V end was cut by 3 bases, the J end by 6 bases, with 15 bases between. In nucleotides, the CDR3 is TGTGCCAGCAGCCACGGGGCTCTAGAGTTCAATGAGCAGTTCTTC. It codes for CASSHGALEFNEQFF.

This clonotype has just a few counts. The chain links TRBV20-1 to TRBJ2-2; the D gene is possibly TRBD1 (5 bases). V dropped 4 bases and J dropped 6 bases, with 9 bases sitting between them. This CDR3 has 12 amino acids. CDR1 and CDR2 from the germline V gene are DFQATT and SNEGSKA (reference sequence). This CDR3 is CSATGLSGELFF. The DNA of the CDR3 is TGCAGTGCTACAGGGCTATCCGGGGAGCTGTTTTTT.

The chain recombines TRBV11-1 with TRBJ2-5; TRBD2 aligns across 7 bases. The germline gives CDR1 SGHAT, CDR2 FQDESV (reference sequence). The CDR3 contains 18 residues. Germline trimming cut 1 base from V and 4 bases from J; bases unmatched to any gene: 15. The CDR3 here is CASSLGLTSSGDRETQYF. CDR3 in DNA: TGTGCCAGCAGCTTAGGACTTACTAGCAGCGGGGACCGAGAGACCCAGTACTTC.

The CDR3 is CASSLSFAGNTEAFF. CDR3 DNA: TGCGCCAGCAGCTTGTCCTTCGCGGGAAACACTGAAGCTTTCTTT. This chain uses TRBV5-1 with TRBJ1-1; D unresolved. V was trimmed by 1 base and J by 2 bases, leaving 12 bases between them. The germline gives CDR1 SGHRS, CDR2 YFSETQ. CDR3 size: 15 residues.

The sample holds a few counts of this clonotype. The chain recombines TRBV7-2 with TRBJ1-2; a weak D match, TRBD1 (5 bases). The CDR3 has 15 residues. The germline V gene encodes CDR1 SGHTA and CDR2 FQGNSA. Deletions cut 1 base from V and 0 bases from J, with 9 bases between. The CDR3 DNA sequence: TGTGCCAGCAGCTTAGTTCAGGGCTCTAACTATGGCTACACCTTC. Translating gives CASSLVQGSNYGYTF.

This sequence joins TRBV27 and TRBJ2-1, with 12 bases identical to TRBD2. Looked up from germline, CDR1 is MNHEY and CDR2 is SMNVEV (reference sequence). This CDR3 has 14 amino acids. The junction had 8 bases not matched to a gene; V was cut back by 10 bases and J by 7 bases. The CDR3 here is CAIQGLAGSNEQFF. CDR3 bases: TGTGCCATCCAAGGACTAGCGGGATCGAATGAGCAGTTCTTC.

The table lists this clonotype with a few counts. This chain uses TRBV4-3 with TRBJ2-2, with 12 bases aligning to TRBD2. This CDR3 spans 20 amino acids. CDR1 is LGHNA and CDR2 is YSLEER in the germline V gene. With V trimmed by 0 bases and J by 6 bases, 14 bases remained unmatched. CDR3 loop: CASSQDFYLAGGPSPGELFF. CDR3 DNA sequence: TGCGCCAGCAGCCAAGATTTCTATCTAGCGGGAGGGCCTAGTCCCGGGGAGCTGTTTTTT.

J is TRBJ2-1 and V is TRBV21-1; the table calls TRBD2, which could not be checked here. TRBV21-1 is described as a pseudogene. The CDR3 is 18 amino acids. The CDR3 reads CANEGYSGSGHRYNEQFF. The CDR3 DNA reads TGTGCCAACGAAGGGTATAGCGGGAGCGGGCATCGTTACAATGAGCAGTTCTTC.

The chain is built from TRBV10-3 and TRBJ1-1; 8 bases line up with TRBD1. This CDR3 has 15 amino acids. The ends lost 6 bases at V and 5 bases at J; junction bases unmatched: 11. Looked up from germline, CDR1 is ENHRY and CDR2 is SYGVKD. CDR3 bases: TGTGCCATCAGGGATCGACAGGGGAGTTTTACTGAAGCTTTCTTT. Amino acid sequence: CAIRDRQGSFTEAFF.

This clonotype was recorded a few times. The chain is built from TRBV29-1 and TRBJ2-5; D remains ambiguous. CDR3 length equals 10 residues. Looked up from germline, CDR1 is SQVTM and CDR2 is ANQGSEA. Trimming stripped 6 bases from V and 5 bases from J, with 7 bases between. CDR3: CSVAAETQYF. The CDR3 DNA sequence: TGCAGCGTGGCCGCGGAGACCCAGTACTTC.

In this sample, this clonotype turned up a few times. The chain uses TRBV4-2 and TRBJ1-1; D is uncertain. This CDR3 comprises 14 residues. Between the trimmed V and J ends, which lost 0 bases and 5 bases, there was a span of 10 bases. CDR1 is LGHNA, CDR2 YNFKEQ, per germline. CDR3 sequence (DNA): TGTGCCAGCAGCCAAGATAATGGTTGGACTGAAGCTTTCTTT. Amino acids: CASSQDNGWTEAFF.

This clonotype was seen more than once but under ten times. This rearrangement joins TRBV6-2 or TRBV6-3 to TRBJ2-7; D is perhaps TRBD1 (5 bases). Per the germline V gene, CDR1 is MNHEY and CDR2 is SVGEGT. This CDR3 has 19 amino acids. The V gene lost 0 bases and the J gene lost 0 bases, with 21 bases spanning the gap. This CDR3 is CASSYSPLTLTASSYEQYF. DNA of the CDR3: TGTGCCAGCAGTTACTCCCCGCTAACCTTGACAGCGAGCTCCTACGAGCAGTACTTC.

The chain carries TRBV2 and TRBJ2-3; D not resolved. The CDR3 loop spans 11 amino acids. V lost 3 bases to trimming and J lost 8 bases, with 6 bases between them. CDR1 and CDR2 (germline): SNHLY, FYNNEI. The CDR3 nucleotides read TGTGCCAGCAGTGAGGACGGTACGCAGTATTTT. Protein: CASSEDGTQYF.

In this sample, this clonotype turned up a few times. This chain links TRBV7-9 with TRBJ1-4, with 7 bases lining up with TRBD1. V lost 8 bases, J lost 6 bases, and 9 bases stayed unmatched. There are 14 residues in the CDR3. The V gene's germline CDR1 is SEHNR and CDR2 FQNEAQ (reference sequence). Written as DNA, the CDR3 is TGTGCCAGCGGGACAGACAGGGTATATGAAAAACTGTTTTTT. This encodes CASGTDRVYEKLFF.

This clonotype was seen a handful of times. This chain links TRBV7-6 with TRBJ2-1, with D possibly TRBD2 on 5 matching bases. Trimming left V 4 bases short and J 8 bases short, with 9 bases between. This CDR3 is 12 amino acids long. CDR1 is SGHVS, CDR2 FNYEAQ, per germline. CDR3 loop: CASSSDSDEQFF. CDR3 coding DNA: TGTGCCAGCAGCTCGGACTCCGATGAGCAGTTCTTC.

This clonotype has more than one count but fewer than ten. The CDR3 DNA is TGCGCCACCCCGGGACCCAGGGGTACGCAGTATTTT. Protein sequence: CATPGPRGTQYF. The chain is built from TRBV5-1 and TRBJ2-3; maybe TRBD1 (6 bases). The germline V gene encodes CDR1 SGHRS and CDR2 YFSETQ. Deletions cut 9 bases from V and 8 bases from J, with 16 bases between. This CDR3 comprises 12 residues. Full variable domain (rest looked up from reference TRBV5-1 and TRBJ2-3): KAGVTQTPRYLIKTRGQQVTLSCSPISGHRSVSWYQQTPGQGLQFLFEYFSETQRNKGNFPGRFSGRQFSNSRSEMNVSTLELGDSALYLCATPGPRGTQYFGPGTRLTVL.

CDR3 sequence: CASSAILASSRTGELFF. For the CDR3, the DNA is TGCGCCAGCAGCGCCATTCTAGCCTCCTCCCGGACCGGGGAGCTGTTTTTT. J is TRBJ2-2 and V is TRBV5-1; tentatively, D is TRBD2 (5 bases). The CDR3 contains 17 residues. With 4 bases removed from V and 5 bases from J, the gap between germline ends came to 21 bases. Germline V gene sequence: CDR1 SGHRS, CDR2 YFSETQ.

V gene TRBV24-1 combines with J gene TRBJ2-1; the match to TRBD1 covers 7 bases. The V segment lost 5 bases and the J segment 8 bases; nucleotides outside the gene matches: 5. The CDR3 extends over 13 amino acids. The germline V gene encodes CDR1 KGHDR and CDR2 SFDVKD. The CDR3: CATSAGQSYEQFF. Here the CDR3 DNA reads TGTGCCACCAGTGCGGGACAGAGCTATGAGCAGTTCTTC.